The rows below give T cell receptor beta chains drawn from one sample of a study of molecular identifiers for immune sequencing clone quantification. TCRdb passed the PCR reads through MiXCR, listing each CDR3 protein once. This sample has over 85,000 distinct CDR3 sequences, with about a third found just once. The source material was naive CD8+ T cells from blood, with Jurkat cell RNA spiked in. These receptors were obtained from a human donor in good health. Some libraries in this study had Jurkat cell RNA spiked in. Both conserved end residues are part of each CDR3. A D gene is named only where the DNA matches it firmly. Clone size is shown for a subset of rows, as once, few, many or a class of expanded clone.

clone_size	d_call	v_call	j_call	cdr3_nt	cdr3_aa
few	-	TRBV3-1	TRBJ2-5	TGTGCCAGCAGCCAAGTCGAGGGAGTAGAGACCCAGTACTTC	CASSQVEGVETQYF
-	-	TRBV28	TRBJ2-7	TGTGCCAGCAGGCAATCCGGGACGCTCTACGAGCAGTACTTC	CASRQSGTLYEQYF
-	-	TRBV28	TRBJ1-1	TGTGCCAGCAGTCCCTTTGGTGCGAACACTGAAGCTTTCTTT	CASSPFGANTEAFF
-	TRBD2	TRBV7-3	TRBJ2-3	TGTGCCAGCAGCTTATTGCCTAGCGGGAGCTCCACAGATACGCAGTATTTT	CASSLLPSGSSTDTQYF
-	TRBD2	TRBV12-3/TRBV12-4	TRBJ2-3	TGTGCCAGCAGTTTAGATGGGCTAGCGGGAGTTTCGGATACGCAGTATTTT	CASSLDGLAGVSDTQYF
-	-	TRBV13	TRBJ1-5	TGTGCCAGCAGCCTAAGGAAGGGCAATCAGCCCCAGCATTTT	CASSLRKGNQPQHF
-	-	TRBV4-3	TRBJ2-7	TGCGCCAGCAGCCTCGGACTAGGGGGATGCGAGCAGTACTTC	CASSLGLGGCEQYF
once	-	TRBV25-1	TRBJ2-7	TGTGCCAGCACTCATGGGGTGGGGGGCGAGCAGTACTTC	CASTHGVGGEQYF
-	-	TRBV28	TRBJ1-1	TGTGCCAGCAGCCCCCTCACACCGCGCACTGAAGCTTTCTTT	CASSPLTPRTEAFF
-	-	TRBV20-1	TRBJ1-4	TGCAGTGCCGGTGCTATGCGGACACCTAATGAAAAACTGTTTTTT	CSAGAMRTPNEKLFF
many	TRBD2	TRBV29-1	TRBJ2-1	TGCAGCAGCACCGGGACTAGCGTTTACAATGAGCAGTTCTTC	CSSTGTSVYNEQFF
-	-	TRBV27	TRBJ2-5	TGTGCCAGCAGTTTGCAGGGTGAGACCCAGTACTTC	CASSLQGETQYF
-	-	TRBV5-4	TRBJ2-3	TGTGCCAGCAGCGAAGGTTGGGGGGGCACAGATACGCAGTATTTT	CASSEGWGGTDTQYF
many	-	TRBV7-8	TRBJ2-2	TGTGCCAGCAGCTTTGATGGGGATAACACCGGGGAGCTGTTTTTT	CASSFDGDNTGELFF
-	TRBD1	TRBV13	TRBJ2-2	TGTGCCAGTGGACAGGGCCTTCCGAACACCGGGGAGCTGTTTTTT	CASGQGLPNTGELFF
many	-	TRBV7-2	TRBJ2-7	TGTGCCAGCAGCCCAATCTTGGGCAGGGTGAACGAGCAGTACTTC	CASSPILGRVNEQYF
once	TRBD1	TRBV9	TRBJ1-4	TGTGTCAGCAGCGGCGGCGGGGGACAGGATGAAAAACTGTTTTTT	CVSSGGGGQDEKLFF
-	TRBD2	TRBV6-6	TRBJ2-7	TGTGCCAGCAGTTCGGGGGGACTAATATACGAGCAGTACTTC	CASSSGGLIYEQYF
few	-	TRBV19	TRBJ1-1	TGTGCCAGTAGTATAGGTCCGGGGGACACTGAAGCTTTCTTT	CASSIGPGDTEAFF
few	-	TRBV7-3	TRBJ2-3	TGTGCCAGCTCACGGCTATCCACAGATACGCAGTATTTT	CASSRLSTDTQYF
-	-	TRBV27	TRBJ2-7	TGTGCCAGCAGTCCCACAGGCTCAGGGTTCCCCTACGAGCAGTACTTC	CASSPTGSGFPYEQYF
few	-	TRBV28	TRBJ1-6	TGTGCCAGCAGTTTAGGATTTGGGAATTCACCCCTCCACTTT	CASSLGFGNSPLHF
-	-	TRBV19	TRBJ2-2	TGTGCCAGTAGTATAGATCCGTGGGTTAGAGACACCGGGGAGCTGTTTTTT	CASSIDPWVRDTGELFF
few	-	TRBV10-3	TRBJ2-1	TGTGCCATCAGTGACAGGGCTTCTTACAATGAGCAGTTCTTC	CAISDRASYNEQFF
few	-	TRBV24-1	TRBJ1-2	TGTGCCACCATGAGTAACTATGGCTACACCTTC	CATMSNYGYTF
few	-	TRBV24-1	TRBJ2-3	TGTGCCACCAGTTCCCCAGGGACAGATACGCAGTATTTT	CATSSPGTDTQYF
many	TRBD2	TRBV12-3/TRBV12-4	TRBJ2-7	TGTGCCAGCAGGTCGACTAGCGGGAGGTACGAGCAGTACTTC	CASRSTSGRYEQYF
-	TRBD2	TRBV4-3	TRBJ2-1	TGCGCCAGCAGCCAAGTCCTCCGGGACTACTATTTCGGTGAGCAGTTCTTC	CASSQVLRDYYFGEQFF
many	-	TRBV5-1	TRBJ2-1	TGCGCCAGCAGCTTGGGGAATGAGCAGTTCTTC	CASSLGNEQFF
-	-	TRBV3-1	TRBJ2-7	TGTGCCAGCAGCCCGGGACCAGCGGGCTGCGAGCAGTACTTC	CASSPGPAGCEQYF
few	-	TRBV20-1	TRBJ1-5	TGCAGTGCTAGAGCTAAGGGGGAACAGCCCCAGCATTTT	CSARAKGEQPQHF
few	TRBD1	TRBV11-2	TRBJ2-7	TGTGCCAGCAGCCGGGGGACAGGTGACTACGAGCAGTACTTC	CASSRGTGDYEQYF
few	-	TRBV2	TRBJ1-2	TGTGCCAGCAGTGAGGCGGGTAGTGGCTACACCTTC	CASSEAGSGYTF
few	-	TRBV6-2/TRBV6-3	TRBJ1-5	TGTGCCAGCAGTTACTCGTTTGAGGGGCAGGAGCCCCAGCATTTT	CASSYSFEGQEPQHF
many	-	TRBV28	TRBJ2-5	TGTGCCAGCAGTCGTCTGGGACATCAAGAGACCCAGTACTTC	CASSRLGHQETQYF
-	-	TRBV4-1	TRBJ2-7	TGCGCCAGCAGCCAGTTTGACGGTCCCTACGAGCAGTACTTC	CASSQFDGPYEQYF
-	-	TRBV6-1	TRBJ1-5	TGTGCCAGCAGGGGGGGGGCGAATCAGCCCCAGCATTTT	CASRGGANQPQHF
-	-	TRBV6-1	TRBJ1-2	TGTGCCAGCAGTGAAGTTGTAAGGGTCTTCTATGGCTACACCTTC	CASSEVVRVFYGYTF
-	TRBD1	TRBV7-3	TRBJ2-7	TGTGCCAGCAGCGCCGGGACAGGGGGCTTCTACGAGCAGTACTTC	CASSAGTGGFYEQYF
few	-	TRBV7-9	TRBJ2-7	TGTGCCAGCAGCGCCCGGGACACCCACTTC	CASSARDTHF
few	-	TRBV3-1	TRBJ2-5	TGTGCCAGCAATTCCGAGGGGTGGGGGACCCAGTACTTC	CASNSEGWGTQYF
few	TRBD1	TRBV20-1	TRBJ2-3	TGCAGTGCTAGAGACACGCGGGGGACAGGGGGCCCAGATACGCAGTATTTT	CSARDTRGTGGPDTQYF
-	-	TRBV6-1	TRBJ2-3	TGTGCCTTCAGTGACATAGTTGGCAAGAGCACAGATACGCAGTATTTT	CAFSDIVGKSTDTQYF
-	-	TRBV12-3/TRBV12-4	TRBJ1-1	TGTGCCAGCAACCAAGGGGGGAGGGGCGGCACTGAAGCTTTCTTT	CASNQGGRGGTEAFF
-	TRBD1	TRBV4-1	TRBJ1-5	TGCGCCAGCAGCCGCGACAGGGGGCCGGATCAGCCCCAGCATTTT	CASSRDRGPDQPQHF
many	TRBD2	TRBV2	TRBJ2-3	TGTGCCAGCACTGGGGACCCTAGCGGAGCGGGGTTCACAGATACGCAGTATTTT	CASTGDPSGAGFTDTQYF
-	-	TRBV6-5	TRBJ1-4	TGTGCCAGCAGTCACTCGGCCAGCTTTAATGAAAAACTGTTTTTT	CASSHSASFNEKLFF
once	TRBD2	TRBV5-4	TRBJ2-7	TGTGCCAGCAGCCCGGGACTAGCCCTCTCCGAGCAGTACTTC	CASSPGLALSEQYF
few	-	TRBV21-1	TRBJ2-2	TGTGCCAGCGGGAGAACCGGGACAGGACCTACCGGGGAGCTGTTTTTT	CASGRTGTGPTGELFF
-	TRBD1	TRBV7-9	TRBJ1-3	TGTGCCCTCCCTGGGGACAGGGTTGAAGCCATATATTTT	CALPGDRVEAIYF
-	TRBD1	TRBV28	TRBJ1-2	TGTGCCAGCAGTCACGACAGGGGCTATGGCTACACCTTC	CASSHDRGYGYTF
few	-	TRBV7-9	TRBJ2-2	TGTGCCAGCAGCTTCCGGGACCCGAACACCGGGGAGCTGTTTTTT	CASSFRDPNTGELFF
-	TRBD2	TRBV10-3	TRBJ2-3	TGTGCCATCAGTTTACTAGCGCCTAGCACAGATACGCAGTATTTT	CAISLLAPSTDTQYF